The 8 T cell receptor beta chains in this list originate from one sample, sequenced in a study of blood T cells in healthy people across ages. It was with a sample-barcoded 5' primer and a J-beta primer mix that a second PCR of about 7 to 12 cycles was run. TCRdb reprocessed the 5' RACE reads via MiXCR and lists one record per CDR3 protein. The data contain approximately 1.5 million distinct CDR3 sequences, approximately 43% of them singletons. The sequencing sample was made of blood. These receptors were collected from a woman younger than 35 in good health.

Only a few counts were recorded for this clonotype. The chain has TRBV6-2 or TRBV6-3 and TRBJ2-1; D is ambiguous. Between the trimmed V and J ends, which lost 0 bases and 5 bases, there was a span of 20 bases. This CDR3 region has 18 residues. Germline V gene lookup returns CDR1 MNHEY and CDR2 SVGEGT. CDR3 sequence: CASSYSLEVFSGHNEQFF. The DNA for the CDR3 is TGTGCCAGCAGTTACTCACTGGAAGTGTTTTCGGGTCACAATGAGCAGTTCTTC.

This chain connects TRBV7-8 to TRBJ2-7; D gene ambiguous. The length of the CDR3 is 15 residues. Between the trimmed V and J ends, which lost 5 bases and 1 base, there was a span of 15 bases. Looked up from germline, CDR1 is SGHVS and CDR2 is FQNEAQ. CDR3 coding DNA: TGTGCCAGCAGCCCCCTTGTTGTGCGATCCTACGAGCAGTACTTC. Amino acids: CASSPLVVRSYEQYF.

The V call is TRBV29-1, the J call TRBJ1-1; TRBD1 might be the D (6 bases). The V and J ends lost 8 bases and 10 bases respectively, with 23 bases between them. Germline CDR1 SQVTM, CDR2 ANQGSEA. The CDR3 loop spans 13 amino acids. The CDR3 DNA reads as TGCAGCACCTCGTTGGGGGCATCTATTGGAGCTTTCTTT. Residues: CSTSLGASIGAFF.

This clonotype was counted ten times or more. As DNA, the CDR3 is TGCAGCGTTGACCAGGAGGTCATTGTCAATGAGCAGTTCTTC. Protein sequence: CSVDQEVIVNEQFF. The chain carries TRBV29-1 and TRBJ2-1; a weak D match, TRBD2 (5 bases). Trimming removed 3 bases from V and 6 bases from J, with 15 bases in between. Germline lookup yields CDR1 SQVTM and CDR2 ANQGSEA. The CDR3 is 14 amino acids.

This clonotype occurred a few times. The genes are TRBV12-5 and TRBJ2-1; D remains ambiguous. The V gene's germline CDR1 is LGHNT and CDR2 FRNRAP. The CDR3 is made up of 15 amino acids. V lost 0 bases and J lost 7, with 13 bases in between. The CDR3 nucleotides read TGTGCTAGTGGTTTGGTAATTAGAGGACGGAATGAGCAGTTCTTC. Its protein product is CASGLVIRGRNEQFF.

This clonotype was picked up a small number of times. The rearrangement uses TRBV20-1 and TRBJ1-2; no definite D call. V gave up 4 bases and J gave up 8 bases, with 8 bases separating them. The germline gives CDR1 DFQATT, CDR2 SNEGSKA (reference sequence). CDR3 length: 10 residues. The CDR3 region is CSANGQGYTF. The CDR3 DNA is TGCAGTGCTAATGGGCAGGGCTACACCTTC.

The chain is built from TRBV7-9 and TRBJ2-7; 8 positions match TRBD1. Germline V CDR1 and CDR2: SEHNR, FQNEAQ (reference sequence). J was trimmed by 1 base and V by 5 bases; bases with no gene match: 10. The CDR3 sequence is 16 residues long. Here the CDR3 DNA reads TGTGCCAGCAGCCAGCGGACAGGGCACTTGTCCTACGAGCAGTACTTC. Its translation is CASSQRTGHLSYEQYF.

V and J are TRBV6-2 or TRBV6-3 and TRBJ1-1; a weak D match, TRBD1 (6 bases). The germline V gene encodes CDR1 MNHEY and CDR2 SVGEGT. V lost 2 bases to trimming and J lost 5 bases, with 15 bases between them. This CDR3 is 15 amino acids long. CDR3 bases: TGTGCCAGCAGTTACAGAGGGGGAGATGGTACTGAAGCTTTCTTT. Translation: CASSYRGGDGTEAFF.